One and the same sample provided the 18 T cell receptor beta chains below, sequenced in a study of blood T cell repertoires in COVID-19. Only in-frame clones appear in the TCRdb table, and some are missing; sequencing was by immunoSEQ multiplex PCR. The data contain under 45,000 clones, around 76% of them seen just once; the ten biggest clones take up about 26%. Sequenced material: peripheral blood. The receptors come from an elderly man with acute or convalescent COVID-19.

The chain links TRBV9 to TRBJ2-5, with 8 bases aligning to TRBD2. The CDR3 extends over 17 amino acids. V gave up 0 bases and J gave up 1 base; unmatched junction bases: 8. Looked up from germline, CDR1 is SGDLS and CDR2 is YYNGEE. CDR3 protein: CASSVGPGRGVQETQYF. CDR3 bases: TGTGCCAGCAGCGTAGGTCCCGGGCGGGGGGTCCAAGAGACCCAGTACTTC.

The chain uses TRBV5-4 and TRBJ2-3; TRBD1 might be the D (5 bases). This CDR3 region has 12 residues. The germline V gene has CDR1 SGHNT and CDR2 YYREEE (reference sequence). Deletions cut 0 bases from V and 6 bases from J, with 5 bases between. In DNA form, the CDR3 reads TGTGCCAGCAGCTTGGGACAGGATACGCAGTATTTT. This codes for CASSLGQDTQYF.

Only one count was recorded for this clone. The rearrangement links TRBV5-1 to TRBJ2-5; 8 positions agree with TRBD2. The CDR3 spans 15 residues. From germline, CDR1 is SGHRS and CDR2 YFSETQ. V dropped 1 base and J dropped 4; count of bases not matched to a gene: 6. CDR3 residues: CASSLRGGSGETQYF. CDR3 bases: TGCGCCAGCAGCTTGCGGGGGGGCTCAGGAGAGACCCAGTACTTC.

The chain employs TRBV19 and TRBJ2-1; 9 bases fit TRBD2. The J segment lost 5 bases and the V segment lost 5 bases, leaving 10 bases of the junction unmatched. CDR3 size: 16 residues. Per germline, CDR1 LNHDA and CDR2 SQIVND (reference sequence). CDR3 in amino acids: CASSPPRIAGDNEQFF. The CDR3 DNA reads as TGTGCCAGTAGTCCCCCAAGGATAGCGGGGGACAATGAGCAGTTCTTC.

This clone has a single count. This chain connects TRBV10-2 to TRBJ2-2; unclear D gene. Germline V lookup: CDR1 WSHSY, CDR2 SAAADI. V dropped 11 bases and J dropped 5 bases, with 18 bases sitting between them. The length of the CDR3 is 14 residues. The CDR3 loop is CAGKASPGTGELFF. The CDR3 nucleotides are TGCGCCGGAAAAGCCAGTCCGGGTACCGGGGAGCTGTTTTTT.

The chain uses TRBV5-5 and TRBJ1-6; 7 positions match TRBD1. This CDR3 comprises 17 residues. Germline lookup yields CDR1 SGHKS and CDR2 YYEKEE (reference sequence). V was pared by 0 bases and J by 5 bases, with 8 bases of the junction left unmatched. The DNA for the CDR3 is TGTGCCAGCAGCTTGGGTAACAGGGGAGGTAATAATTCACCCCTCCACTTT. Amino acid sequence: CASSLGNRGGNNSPLHF.

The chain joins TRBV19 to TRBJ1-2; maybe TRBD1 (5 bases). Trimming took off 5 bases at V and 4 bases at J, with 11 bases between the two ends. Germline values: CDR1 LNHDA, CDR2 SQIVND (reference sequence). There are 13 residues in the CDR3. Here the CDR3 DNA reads TGTGCCAGTAGTGACAGCCCTTCCTATGGCTACACCTTC. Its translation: CASSDSPSYGYTF. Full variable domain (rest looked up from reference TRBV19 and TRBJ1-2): DGGITQSPKYLFRKEGQNVTLSCEQNLNHDAMYWYRQDPGQGLRLIYYSQIVNDFQKGDIAEGYSVSREKKESFPLTVTSAQKNPTAFYLCASSDSPSYGYTFGSGTRLTVV.

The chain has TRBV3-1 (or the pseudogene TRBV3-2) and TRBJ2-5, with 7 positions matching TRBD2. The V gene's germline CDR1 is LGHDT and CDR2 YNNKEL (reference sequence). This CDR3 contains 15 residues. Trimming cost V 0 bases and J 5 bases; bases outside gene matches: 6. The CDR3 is CASSQDLLARETQYF. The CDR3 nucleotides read TGTGCCAGCAGCCAAGATTTACTAGCGAGGGAGACCCAGTACTTC.

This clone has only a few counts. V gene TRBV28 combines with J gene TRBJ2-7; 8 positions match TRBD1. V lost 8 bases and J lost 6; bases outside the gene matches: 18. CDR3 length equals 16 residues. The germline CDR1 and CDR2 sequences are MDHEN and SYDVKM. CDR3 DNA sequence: TGTGCCAGCCCCAAGCCCCGCCAGGGGGCAATCGGCGAGCAGTACTTC. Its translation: CASPKPRQGAIGEQYF.

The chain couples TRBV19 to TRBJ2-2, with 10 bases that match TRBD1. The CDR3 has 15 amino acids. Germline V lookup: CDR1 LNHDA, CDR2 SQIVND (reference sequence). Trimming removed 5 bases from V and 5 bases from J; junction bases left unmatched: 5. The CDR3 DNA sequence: TGTGCCAGTAGTGTCGACAGGGGGCTGACCGGGGAGCTGTTTTTT. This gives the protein CASSVDRGLTGELFF.

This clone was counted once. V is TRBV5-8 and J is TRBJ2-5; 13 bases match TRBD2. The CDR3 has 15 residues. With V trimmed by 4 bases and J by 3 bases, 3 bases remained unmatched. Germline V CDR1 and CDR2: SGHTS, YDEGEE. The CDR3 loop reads CASSRGLAGEETQYF. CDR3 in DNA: TGTGCCAGCAGCCGAGGACTAGCGGGGGAAGAGACCCAGTACTTC.

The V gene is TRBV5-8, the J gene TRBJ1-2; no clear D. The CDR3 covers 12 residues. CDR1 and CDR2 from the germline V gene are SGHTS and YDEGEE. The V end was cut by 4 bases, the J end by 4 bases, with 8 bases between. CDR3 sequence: CASSLDGYGYTF. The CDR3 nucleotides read TGTGCCAGCAGCCTAGACGGCTATGGCTACACCTTC.

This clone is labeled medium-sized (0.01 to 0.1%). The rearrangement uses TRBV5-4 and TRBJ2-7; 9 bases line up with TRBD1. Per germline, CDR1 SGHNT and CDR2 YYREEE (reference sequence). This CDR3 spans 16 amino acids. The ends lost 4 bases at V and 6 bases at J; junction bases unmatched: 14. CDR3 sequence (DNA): TGTGCCAGCAGCGCAACGACAGGGGGGAGAGGGGGCGAGCAGTACTTC. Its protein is CASSATTGGRGGEQYF.

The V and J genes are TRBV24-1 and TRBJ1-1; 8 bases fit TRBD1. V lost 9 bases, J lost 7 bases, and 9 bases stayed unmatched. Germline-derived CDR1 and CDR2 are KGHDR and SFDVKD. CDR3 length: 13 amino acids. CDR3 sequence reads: CATRRTGIDEAFF. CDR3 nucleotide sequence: TGTGCCACCCGAAGGACAGGGATAGATGAAGCTTTCTTT.

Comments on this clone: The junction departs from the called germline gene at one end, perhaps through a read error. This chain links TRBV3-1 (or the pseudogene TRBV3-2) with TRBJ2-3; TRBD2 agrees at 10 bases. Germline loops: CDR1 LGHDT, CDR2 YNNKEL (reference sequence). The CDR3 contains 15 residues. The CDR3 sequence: CASSQGVRSGTSEDF. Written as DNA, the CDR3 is TGTGCCAGCAGCCAAGGGGTTCGTTCGGGGACTAGCGAGGATTTT.

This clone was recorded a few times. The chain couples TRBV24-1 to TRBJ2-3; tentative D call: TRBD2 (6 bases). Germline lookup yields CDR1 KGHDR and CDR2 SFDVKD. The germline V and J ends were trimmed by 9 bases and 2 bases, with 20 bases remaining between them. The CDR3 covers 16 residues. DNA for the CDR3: TGTGCCACCCAAGATGGAGGGAGAGGGCTCACAGATACGCAGTATTTT. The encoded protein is CATQDGGRGLTDTQYF.

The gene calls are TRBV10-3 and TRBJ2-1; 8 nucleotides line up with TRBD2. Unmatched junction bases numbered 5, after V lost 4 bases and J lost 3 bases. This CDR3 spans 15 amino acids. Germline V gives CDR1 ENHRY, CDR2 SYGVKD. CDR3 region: CAISGREGGYNEQFF. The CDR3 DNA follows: TGTGCCATCAGTGGACGGGAGGGCGGCTACAATGAGCAGTTCTTC.

The CDR3 loop reads CASSQAGVVGELFF. The CDR3 DNA sequence: TGCGCCAGCAGCCAAGCCGGGGTGGTCGGGGAGCTGTTTTTT. The chain carries TRBV4-1 and TRBJ2-2; D is possibly TRBD2 (5 bases). Trimming took off 1 base at V and 7 bases at J, with 10 bases between the two ends. This CDR3 has 14 amino acids. Germline V gene sequence: CDR1 MGHRA, CDR2 YSYEKL.